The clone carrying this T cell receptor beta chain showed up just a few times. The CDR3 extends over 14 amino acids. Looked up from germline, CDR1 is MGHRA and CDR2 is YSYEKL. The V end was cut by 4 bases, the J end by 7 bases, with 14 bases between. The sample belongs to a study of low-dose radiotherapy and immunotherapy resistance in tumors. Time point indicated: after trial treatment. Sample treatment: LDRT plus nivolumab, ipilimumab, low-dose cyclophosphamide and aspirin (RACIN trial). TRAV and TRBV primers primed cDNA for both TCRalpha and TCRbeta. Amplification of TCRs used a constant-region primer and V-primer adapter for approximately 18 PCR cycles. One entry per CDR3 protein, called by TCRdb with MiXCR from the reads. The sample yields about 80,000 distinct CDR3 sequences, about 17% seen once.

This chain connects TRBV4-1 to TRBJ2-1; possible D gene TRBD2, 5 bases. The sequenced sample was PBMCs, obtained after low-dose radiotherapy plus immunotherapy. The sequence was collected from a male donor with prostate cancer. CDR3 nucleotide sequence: TGCGCCAGCAGCCCGACCGGAGGCCGGAATGAGCAGTTCTTC. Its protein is CASSPTGGRNEQFF.